One sample yielded the 30 T cell receptor beta chains listed below, sequenced in a study of blood T cell repertoires in COVID-19. Assay: immunoSEQ multiplex PCR; the TCRdb copy retains only in-frame clones and omits some. The table lists roughly 75,000 clones, around 85% of them singletons. Specimen: peripheral blood. The receptors here all came from a man in his 70s with acute or convalescent COVID-19.

CDR3 sequence: CASSSRFQGHSYEQYF. For the CDR3, the DNA is TGTGCCAGCAGTTCCCGATTCCAGGGCCACTCCTACGAGCAGTACTTC. V and J are TRBV28 and TRBJ2-7, with a possible D match to TRBD1 (5 bases). With 4 bases removed from V and 0 bases from J, the gap between germline ends came to 16 bases. The CDR3 length is 16 residues. Germline V gene data show CDR1 as MDHEN and CDR2 as SYDVKM.

J is TRBJ2-5 and V is TRBV7-7, with a tentative D call TRBD1 (6 bases). The CDR3 covers 12 residues. Germline CDR1 reads SSHAT; CDR2 reads FNYEAQ (reference sequence). The V and J ends lost 5 bases and 8 bases respectively, with 12 bases between them. This CDR3 is CASSPPQGTQYF. The DNA of the CDR3 is TGTGCCAGCAGCCCCCCACAGGGTACCCAGTACTTC.

V gene TRBV6-5 combines with J gene TRBJ1-4; a weak D match, TRBD1 (6 bases). The germline gives CDR1 MNHEY, CDR2 SVGAGI. Trimming took off 6 bases at V and 8 bases at J, with 19 bases between the two ends. The CDR3 totals 15 residues. The CDR3 is CASSKSTGSGEKLFF. In DNA form, the CDR3 reads TGTGCCAGCAGCAAGTCAACAGGGTCCGGGGAAAAACTGTTTTTT.

This chain connects TRBV5-6 to TRBJ1-2; D is uncertain. This CDR3 is 13 amino acids long. V lost 0 bases and J lost 6, with 9 bases in between. The germline V gene has CDR1 SGHDT and CDR2 YYEEEE. The CDR3 loop is CASSLVGYDGYTF. CDR3 bases: TGTGCCAGCAGCTTGGTGGGCTACGATGGCTACACCTTC.

The V and J genes are TRBV27 and TRBJ2-7, with 16 bases that match TRBD2. V dropped 6 bases and J dropped 1; count of bases not matched to a gene: 12. CDR1 is MNHEY, CDR2 SMNVEV, per germline (reference sequence). This CDR3 has 19 residues. The CDR3 DNA reads TGTGCCAGCAGACTTAGGGGGGGACTAGCGGGAGGGCCTTCCTACGAGCAGTACTTC. Amino acid sequence: CASRLRGGLAGGPSYEQYF.

This chain uses TRBV3-1 (or the pseudogene TRBV3-2) with TRBJ2-1; 9 positions agree with TRBD2. Germline V gives CDR1 LGHDT, CDR2 YNNKEL (reference sequence). The length of the CDR3 is 18 residues. Germline trimming cut 0 bases from V and 2 bases from J; bases unmatched to any gene: 8. The CDR3 here is CASSQDNPSGVTYNEQFF. CDR3 coding DNA: TGTGCCAGCAGCCAAGATAATCCTAGCGGGGTCACCTACAATGAGCAGTTCTTC.

CDR3 bases: TGTGCCTGGAGCTCACAGCCTTACGAGCAGTACTTC. Translated: CAWSSQPYEQYF. This chain joins TRBV30 and TRBJ2-7; D is undetermined. V was shortened by 3 bases and J by 4 bases, with 10 bases between the two germline ends. Germline V gives CDR1 GTSNPN, CDR2 SVGIG (reference sequence). CDR3 length equals 12 residues.

The chain links TRBV4-3 to TRBJ1-2; 8 nucleotides match TRBD1. V dropped 0 bases and J dropped 7; count of bases not matched to a gene: 7. CDR1 and CDR2 from the germline V gene are LGHNA and YSLEER. The CDR3 extends over 15 amino acids. CDR3 sequence (DNA): TGCGCCAGCAGCCAAGATCTTAGACAGGGGAGTGGCTACACCTTC. Amino acid sequence: CASSQDLRQGSGYTF.

The V call is TRBV18, the J call TRBJ1-5, with 7 bases fitting TRBD1. The CDR3 spans 14 residues. Germline V gives CDR1 KGHSH, CDR2 LQKENI. V dropped 3 bases and J dropped 5; count of bases not matched to a gene: 4. The CDR3 loop is CASSPSGTDQPQHF. The CDR3 nucleotides are TGTGCCAGCTCACCCTCCGGGACAGATCAGCCCCAGCATTTT.

The rearrangement links TRBV7-9 to TRBJ1-5, with 8 bases lining up with TRBD1. The CDR3 sequence is 13 residues long. CDR1 and CDR2 from the germline V gene are SEHNR and FQNEAQ (reference sequence). V lost 5 bases to trimming and J lost 7 bases; unmatched junction nucleotides: 4. The CDR3 DNA reads as TGTGCCAGCAGCCTGGACAGGGTACAGCCCCAGCATTTT. Amino acid sequence: CASSLDRVQPQHF.

This sequence joins TRBV28 and TRBJ2-1; 8 bases are a match to TRBD2. The CDR3 covers 15 residues. Trimming at V came to 5 bases and at J to 5 bases, leaving 8 bases not matched to a gene. Germline V gives CDR1 MDHEN, CDR2 SYDVKM. CDR3 nucleotide sequence: TGTGCCAGCAGTATGTCCGGGACTAGAGACAATGAGCAGTTCTTC. Protein product: CASSMSGTRDNEQFF.

This chain's CDR3 is CASMPGQQYEQYF. In nucleotides, the CDR3 is TGTGCCAGCATGCCGGGACAGCAATACGAGCAGTACTTC. The chain combines TRBV11-2 with TRBJ2-7; TRBD1 matches at 7 bases. This CDR3 has 13 residues. Germline CDR1 and CDR2: SGHAT and FQNNGV. After removal of 7 bases from V and 4 bases from J, the junction contained 7 bases not matched to a gene.

The V call is TRBV12-5, the J call TRBJ1-6; D gene ambiguous. Germline V gene data show CDR1 as LGHNT and CDR2 as FRNRAP. V dropped 6 bases and J dropped 0 bases, with 6 bases sitting between them. The CDR3 contains 14 residues. The CDR3 nucleotides are TGTGCTAGTGGGGGGAGCTCCTATAATTCACCCCTCCACTTT. This encodes CASGGSSYNSPLHF.

This clone was observed a single time. V gene TRBV5-1 combines with J gene TRBJ2-7; D may be TRBD1 (5 bases). This CDR3 spans 14 amino acids. The ends were cut back, 4 bases at V and 4 bases at J, with 15 bases in the middle. CDR1 is SGHRS, CDR2 YFSETQ, per germline. CDR3 nucleotide sequence: TGCGCCAGCAGCCCCGCAGGGTCGGTATACGAGCAGTACTTC. This codes for CASSPAGSVYEQYF.

The chain carries TRBV3-1 (or the pseudogene TRBV3-2) and TRBJ2-1, with D possibly being TRBD2 (6 bases). The CDR3 is 17 residues long. CDR1 is LGHDT, CDR2 YNNKEL, per germline (reference sequence). V was clipped by 0 bases and J by 1 base, with 13 bases between them. The CDR3 DNA follows: TGTGCCAGCAGCCAAGAACGGGGGAGTGGTTCCTACAATGAGCAGTTCTTC. It encodes CASSQERGSGSYNEQFF.

The CDR3 nucleotides are TGTGCCATCAAGGGACAGGGATCTGATGGCTACACCTTC. Translating it yields CAIKGQGSDGYTF. J is TRBJ1-2 and V is TRBV10-3, with TRBD1 matching over 9 bases. The J segment lost 6 bases and the V segment lost 7 bases, leaving 6 bases of the junction unmatched. There are 13 residues in the CDR3. Germline CDR1 and CDR2: ENHRY and SYGVKD.

DNA of the CDR3: TGTGCCAGCACATGGGCGGGGTCGGTGTACACCGGGGAGCTGTTTTTT. Its protein is CASTWAGSVYTGELFF. V gene TRBV5-8 combines with J gene TRBJ2-2; TRBD2 is a possible D gene (6 bases). V was clipped by 6 bases and J by 3 bases, with 18 bases between them. There are 16 residues in the CDR3. Per germline, CDR1 SGHTS and CDR2 YDEGEE. The variable domain in full, completed from reference TRBV5-8 and TRBJ2-2, reads EAGVTQSPTHLIKTRGQQATLRCSPISGHTSVYWYQQALGLGLQFLLWYDEGEERNRGNFPPRFSGRQFPNYSSELNVNALELEDSALYLCASTWAGSVYTGELFFGEGSRLTVL.

The genes are TRBV5-4 and TRBJ1-2; 8 nucleotides agree with TRBD1. V dropped 2 bases and J dropped 7; count of bases not matched to a gene: 4. The CDR3 sequence is 13 residues long. CDR1 SGHNT and CDR2 YYREEE come from the germline V gene (reference sequence). CDR3 in amino acids: CASSFAGGSGYTF. In nucleotides, the CDR3 is TGTGCCAGCAGCTTCGCAGGGGGCTCTGGCTACACCTTC.

The chain combines TRBV15 with TRBJ1-2; D remains unclear. There are 15 residues in the CDR3. Germline V gene sequence: CDR1 LNHNV, CDR2 YYDKDF (reference sequence). Trimming removed 5 bases from V and 3 bases from J, with 16 bases in between. Here the CDR3 DNA reads TGTGCCACCAGCGTAAGAACCATTACACACTATGGCTACACCTTC. Protein product: CATSVRTITHYGYTF.

This rearrangement joins TRBV4-1 to TRBJ2-1; 14 bases agree with TRBD2. This CDR3 spans 19 amino acids. V trimming: 0 bases; J trimming: 2 bases; junction bases outside the gene matches: 6. In germline, CDR1 is MGHRA, CDR2 YSYEKL. The CDR3 region is CASSQDSGTSGRPYNEQFF. The CDR3 DNA follows: TGCGCCAGCAGCCAAGATTCCGGGACTAGCGGGAGACCCTACAATGAGCAGTTCTTC.

This rearrangement joins TRBV6-4 to TRBJ2-1, with 10 nucleotides matching TRBD2. There are 14 residues in the CDR3. Trimming removed 5 bases from V and 10 bases from J; junction bases left unmatched: 8. Germline V gene data show CDR1 as MRHNA and CDR2 as SNTAGT. In DNA, the CDR3 is TGTGCCAGCAGTCTAGCGGGAGTCGGAGGCGAGCAGTTCTTC. Its protein product is CASSLAGVGGEQFF.

The gene calls are TRBV7-2 and TRBJ2-2, with a weak D call TRBD1 (6 bases). CDR1 is SGHTA and CDR2 is FQGNSA in the germline V gene. CDR3 length: 15 residues. The V end lost 5 bases, the J end lost 4 bases, and 14 bases lay between the germline ends. CDR3 sequence: CASSLQTGFTGELFF. The DNA for the CDR3 is TGTGCCAGCAGCCTCCAAACAGGGTTCACCGGGGAGCTGTTTTTT.

J is TRBJ1-2 and V is TRBV7-2; a weak D match, TRBD1 (6 bases). The ends were cut back, 2 bases at V and 0 bases at J, with 7 bases in the middle. This CDR3 is 14 amino acids long. CDR1 SGHTA and CDR2 FQGNSA come from the germline V gene. DNA of the CDR3: TGTGCCAGCAGCTTAAACAGGGCTAACTATGGCTACACCTTC. Translation: CASSLNRANYGYTF.

The rearrangement links TRBV5-4 to TRBJ1-1; D remains ambiguous. CDR3 length equals 13 residues. V was clipped by 4 bases and J by 4 bases, with 11 bases between them. Germline CDR1 SGHNT, CDR2 YYREEE (reference sequence). Here the CDR3 DNA reads TGTGCCAGCAGCCTATTAACCGGCACTGAAGCTTTCTTT. As protein: CASSLLTGTEAFF.

The J gene is TRBJ1-2, the V gene TRBV18, with TRBD1 matching over 11 bases. Germline CDR1 KGHSH, CDR2 LQKENI. This CDR3 contains 13 residues. Trimming removed 4 bases from V and 12 bases from J; junction bases left unmatched: 7. CDR3 DNA sequence: TGTGCCAGCTCACTCCGGACAGGGGGCCTCAACACCTTC. This gives the protein CASSLRTGGLNTF.

V usage is TRBV30 and J usage is TRBJ1-2; D is uncertain. The CDR3 loop spans 11 amino acids. The V and J ends lost 0 bases and 7 bases respectively, with 6 bases between them. In germline, CDR1 is GTSNPN, CDR2 SVGIG (reference sequence). The CDR3, as DNA: TGTGCCTGGAGTGTGAAGAGTGGCTACACCTTC. Its protein is CAWSVKSGYTF.

The chain carries TRBV2 and TRBJ1-3, with TRBD1 matching over 7 bases. Germline V gives CDR1 SNHLY, CDR2 FYNNEI. V lost 6 bases, J lost 4 bases, and 3 bases stayed unmatched. The length of the CDR3 is 13 residues. The CDR3 reads CASSRDRGNTIYF. The CDR3 DNA follows: TGTGCCAGCAGCCGGGACAGAGGAAACACCATATATTTT.

Here the CDR3 reads CASSLPSSYEQYF. The CDR3 DNA is TGTGCCAGCAGCTTACCCAGCTCCTACGAGCAGTACTTC. The rearrangement links TRBV7-9 to TRBJ2-7; D gene unclear. CDR3 size: 13 residues. CDR1 is SEHNR, CDR2 FQNEAQ, per germline (reference sequence). V lost 2 bases and J 0 bases, leaving 5 bases between the germline ends.

V gene TRBV27 combines with J gene TRBJ2-7; TRBD1 is a possible D gene (6 bases). Trimming removed 1 base at V and 0 bases at J, with 13 bases between. Germline V gene sequence: CDR1 MNHEY, CDR2 SMNVEV (reference sequence). CDR3 length: 16 amino acids. The CDR3 sequence is CASSLWGLGNSYEQYF. CDR3 in DNA: TGTGCCAGCAGTTTATGGGGGCTCGGGAACTCCTACGAGCAGTACTTC.

The rearrangement uses TRBV21-1 and TRBJ2-7; TRBD2, the table's D call, was not compared with the DNA. TRBV21-1 is an annotated pseudogene. The CDR3 is 15 amino acids. CDR3 amino acids: CASSNGTSGNYEQYF. DNA for the CDR3: TGTGCCAGCAGTAACGGGACTAGCGGGAACTACGAGCAGTACTTC.